These T cell receptor beta chains were read from a single sample in a study of CD8 T cells in Susac syndrome. TCRdb processed the immunoSEQ multiplex PCR reads anew with MiXCR; each CDR3 protein has one entry. Found here are 200,000 to 250,000 distinct CDR3 sequences, over 85% of them singletons; the top ten hold approximately 0.072%. The source material was CD4+ T cells from PBMCs. All receptors come from a human donor with multiple sclerosis. The CDR3 runs from the conserved cysteine through the conserved F or W. The D gene is left open where the match is weak. Rows may omit the clone size; those that give it use once, few, many or a size class.

J	D	size	V	DNA	CDR3
TRBJ2-5	TRBD2	.	TRBV7-2	TGTGCCAGCAGCCCCCCGGGACTAGCGGGAGGTCGGGAGACCCAGTACTTC	CASSPPGLAGGRETQYF
TRBJ2-2	.	.	TRBV19	TGTGCCAGTGGGCCCGGGGAGCTGTTTTTT	CASGPGELFF
TRBJ2-1	.	.	TRBV2	TGTGCCAGTTATTCCCGGGTCGCCAATGAGCAGTTCTTC	CASYSRVANEQFF
TRBJ2-5	.	.	TRBV12-3/TRBV12-4	TGTGCCAGCAGTCTAGCTCTTGTCCAAGAGACCCAGTACTTC	CASSLALVQETQYF
TRBJ2-1	TRBD1	once	TRBV7-6	TGTGCCAGCAGCTTAGACAGGGGACACTACAATGAGCAGTTCTTC	CASSLDRGHYNEQFF
TRBJ1-1	TRBD1	.	TRBV7-9	TGTGCCAGCAGCTTAAAAGGGGGACAGGCGAACACTGAAGCTTTCTTT	CASSLKGGQANTEAFF
TRBJ1-2	TRBD1	.	TRBV7-8	TGTGCCAGCAGCAGAGGGGACAGGGGGGCTGGTGGCTACACCTTC	CASSRGDRGAGGYTF
TRBJ2-5	.	.	TRBV3-1	TGTGCCAGCAGCCAAAAAGGCGGGATCGAGACCCAGTACTTC	CASSQKGGIETQYF
TRBJ1-5	.	.	TRBV5-6	TGTGCCAGCAGCTTCGATCCTTCGGGCCCCAACACAGATACGCAGCATTTT	CASSFDPSGPNTDTQHF
TRBJ2-1	.	.	TRBV18	TGTGCCAGCTCACCCCAGACTACGAGCTCCTACAATGAGCAGTTCTTC	CASSPQTTSSYNEQFF
TRBJ2-7	TRBD2	.	TRBV7-9	TGTGCCAGCAGCCCTAGCGGGGGGGCCTACGAGCAGTACTTC	CASSPSGGAYEQYF
TRBJ1-2	.	once	TRBV27	TGTGCCAGCAGGTCTGACTATGGCTACACCTTC	CASRSDYGYTF
TRBJ1-1	.	.	TRBV29-1	TGCAGCGTTGAAAGAGGGGCGGGGGCGAACACTGAAGCTTTCTTT	CSVERGAGANTEAFF
TRBJ2-2	TRBD1	once	TRBV24-1	TGTGCCACCAGTGCCGGGACAGCGAACACCGGGGAGCTGTTTTTT	CATSAGTANTGELFF
TRBJ1-3	.	.	TRBV3-1	TGTGCCAGCAGCGTGGACATAGGATTCTCTGGAAACACCATATATTTT	CASSVDIGFSGNTIYF
TRBJ2-1	TRBD2	.	TRBV12-3/TRBV12-4	TGTGCCAGCAGTACCGGGACTAGCGGCTACAATGAGCAGTTCTTC	CASSTGTSGYNEQFF
TRBJ1-1	TRBD1	.	TRBV5-4	TGTGCCAGCAGCTTGGGACAGGGTTTGAACACTGAAGCTTTCTTT	CASSLGQGLNTEAFF
TRBJ1-2	.	.	TRBV15	TGTGCCACCAGCAGGCTCGATAAGGGGGAGGACTATGGCTACACCTTC	CATSRLDKGEDYGYTF
TRBJ1-1	.	.	TRBV29-1	TGCAGCGTTCAGAGGTCCGAAGCTTTCTTT	CSVQRSEAFF
TRBJ2-5	.	.	TRBV13	TGTGCCAGCAGCTTAGGCAGCGAAGTAAACCAAGAGACCCAGTACTTC	CASSLGSEVNQETQYF
TRBJ2-3	.	once	TRBV18	TGTGCCAGCTCACGGGCAGGAGGGTTCACAGATACGCAGTATTTT	CASSRAGGFTDTQYF
TRBJ1-5	.	.	TRBV2	TGTGCCAGCAGTTTGGGGACCGCTACCCAGCATTTT	CASSLGTATQHF
TRBJ2-1	TRBD1	.	TRBV2	TGTGCCAGCAGTCCTTTTGGTGGACAGGGGAGCCATGAGCAGTTCTTC	CASSPFGGQGSHEQFF
TRBJ1-1	TRBD1	.	TRBV6-1	TGTGCCAGCAGTCCGATATTCGAACGAGGGAGGGGGCCTACTGAAGCTTTCTTT	CASSPIFERGRGPTEAFF
TRBJ2-5	.	.	TRBV19	TGTGCCAGTAGTTTCGGACTTGGAAGAAGAGAGACCCAGTACTTC	CASSFGLGRRETQYF
TRBJ1-2	TRBD1	.	TRBV6-5	TGTGCCAGCAGTTCTTGGACAGGGGGCGTCTATGGCTACACCTTC	CASSSWTGGVYGYTF
TRBJ1-5	.	once	TRBV30	TGTGCCTGGAGTGATAGCAATCAGCCCCAGCATTTT	CAWSDSNQPQHF
TRBJ1-2	.	.	TRBV20-1	TGCAGTGCTAGAGATGTGCCAAGCGGCTACACCTTC	CSARDVPSGYTF
TRBJ2-6	.	.	TRBV23-1	TGCGCCAGCAGCCCAGCTCAGGGGACCAGCTCTGGGGCCAACGTCCTGACTTTC	CASSPAQGTSSGANVLTF